This entry lists 2 T cell receptor beta chains sequenced from one sample in a study of T cells in Graves' hyperthyroidism and ophthalmopathy (dated by TCRdb to between 2018 and 2020). The method behind the library was multiplex PCR. The instrument given in TCRdb is Illumina HiSeq 2000. The TCR beta CDR3 regions were amplified from RNA transcripts. A first-round RT-PCR of the TCR CDR3 used the HTBI primer set with the Qiagen OneStep RT-PCR kit. TCRdb reworked the public reads: Q25 trimming with fastp, MiXCR clone assembly, productive beta chains retained. Entries are consolidated by CDR3 protein sequence, retaining the most common genes and DNA. In all, the sample holds 500,000 to 750,000 distinct CDR3 sequences, and roughly 50% of those were seen once. The ten largest account for roughly 8.2% of the sample. The material sequenced was peripheral blood or thyroid tissue (not recorded which). These receptor sequences come from a woman aged 18-29 years with Graves' hyperthyroidism.

This chain uses TRBV10-3 with TRBJ2-2; D is unresolved. V shed 4 bases and J shed 9 bases, with 6 bases lying between them. The CDR3 loop spans 11 amino acids. Germline CDR1 reads ENHRY; CDR2 reads SYGVKD. CDR3 nucleotides: TGTGCCATCAGTGTGGCTCGGGAGCTGTTTTTT. It is translated as CAISVARELFF.

This clonotype was found a few times. The chain joins TRBV6-2 or TRBV6-3 to TRBJ2-5; no firm D call. The CDR3 totals 15 residues. Germline assignment: CDR1 MNHEY and CDR2 SVGEGT. V was cut by 1 base and J by 2 bases, with 11 bases left in between. The CDR3 here is CASSYFGEEQETQYF. CDR3 nucleotides: TGTGCCAGCAGTTACTTTGGGGAAGAACAAGAGACCCAGTACTTC.